These T cell receptor beta chains were read from a single sample in a study of OX40 agonist ivuxolimab in advanced cancers. The assay was immunoSEQ multiplex PCR, and TCRdb's table has in-frame clones only and misses some. The sample comprises about 58,000 clones, around 90% of which are singletons, and about 0.82% rests with the top ten. The input for sequencing was CD4+ or CD8+ T cells sorted from blood, taken in a trial of the OX40 agonist ivuxolimab. The receptors derive from an adult with an advanced solid tumor such as melanoma, head and neck, liver or kidney cancer. The CDR3 runs from the conserved cysteine through the conserved F or W. A D gene is named only where the DNA matches it firmly. A row's size may be missing; if present it is once, few, many or a size class.

v_gene,d_gene,j_gene,abundance,CDR3nt,CDR3aa
TRBV27,NA,TRBJ1-5,NA,TGTGCCAGCAGTCCCCGGCTCCGCAATCAGCCCCAGCATTTT,CASSPRLRNQPQHF
TRBV18,NA,TRBJ2-5,once,TGTGCCAGCTCACCACCGTCCATCCAAGAGACCCAGTACTTC,CASSPPSIQETQYF
TRBV13,NA,TRBJ1-1,few,TGTGCCAGCAGCTTGAAAGGGAGTGAAGCTTTCTTT,CASSLKGSEAFF
TRBV19,TRBD1,TRBJ1-4,NA,TGTGCCACCCCCCGACAGGGAGTGGGGTCATCCGAAAAACTGTTTTTT,CATPRQGVGSSEKLFF
TRBV5-6,TRBD2,TRBJ2-7,few,TGTGCCAGCAGCTTGAGGGGCGCGGGTAGCGGGGGGTTCTACGAGCAGTACTTC,CASSLRGAGSGGFYEQYF
TRBV7-8,NA,TRBJ2-2,NA,TGTGCCAGCACCCCGACTGGGGGATTCAACACCGGGGAGCTGTTTTTT,CASTPTGGFNTGELFF
TRBV29-1,TRBD1,TRBJ1-2,NA,TGCAGCGTTCAGGGGGGGTCTAACTATGGCTACACCTTC,CSVQGGSNYGYTF
TRBV5-6,NA,TRBJ2-7,NA,TGTGCCAGCAGCAAGGGACGTTACGAGCAGTACTTC,CASSKGRYEQYF
TRBV6-1,NA,TRBJ1-1,NA,TGTGCCAGCAGCGAAGGACACCTCACTGAAGCTTTCTTT,CASSEGHLTEAFF
TRBV7-6,NA,TRBJ1-5,NA,TGTGCCAGCAGCTTAGCCGGGCCCAATAGCAATCAGCCCCAGCATTTT,CASSLAGPNSNQPQHF
TRBV5-1,NA,TRBJ1-1,NA,TGCGCCAGCAGCTTGAAGAATGTAGCTTTCTTT,CASSLKNVAFF
TRBV7-2,NA,TRBJ1-1,NA,TGTGCCAGCAGCCCCAGAGGCAGAATGAACACTGAAGCTTTCTTT,CASSPRGRMNTEAFF
TRBV29-1,NA,TRBJ2-3,NA,TGCAGCGTTGGGCGCGGGGTTTTGGATACGCAGTATTTT,CSVGRGVLDTQYF
TRBV5-1,NA,TRBJ1-2,NA,TGCGCCAGCAGCTCCGATGGGGCCCGGGGTGGCTACACCTTC,CASSSDGARGGYTF
TRBV5-5,TRBD2,TRBJ2-1,once,TGTGCCAGCAGCCCCGGGACTATATACAATGAGCAGTTCTTC,CASSPGTIYNEQFF
TRBV5-1,NA,TRBJ1-1,NA,TGCGCCAGCAGCTCTCACTCAGTGAACACTGAAGCTTTCTTT,CASSSHSVNTEAFF
TRBV4-1,NA,TRBJ1-4,NA,TGCGCCAGCAGCCAGGACAGCGCAACTAATGAAAAACTGTTTTTT,CASSQDSATNEKLFF
TRBV5-1,NA,TRBJ2-5,NA,TGCGCCAGCAGCTGGAACCCAAGGGGGGAGGAGACCCAGTACTTC,CASSWNPRGEETQYF
TRBV2,NA,TRBJ2-3,NA,TGTGCCAGCAGTCGGGTTACAGATACGCAGTATTTT,CASSRVTDTQYF
TRBV19,NA,TRBJ2-6,NA,TGTGCCAGTAGTTCCAGGGGGGGGCCTGGGGCCAACGTCCTGACTTTC,CASSSRGGPGANVLTF
TRBV19,NA,TRBJ1-3,NA,TGTGCCAGTAGTATCAGGGACACCATATATTTT,CASSIRDTIYF
TRBV7-9,NA,TRBJ2-7,NA,TGTGCCAGCAGCTCCCGTATGGGGGAGCAGTACTTC,CASSSRMGEQYF
TRBV5-6,TRBD2,TRBJ2-3,NA,TGTGCCAGCAGCTTGCGTTCGAGCGGGAGAATAGATACGCAGTATTTT,CASSLRSSGRIDTQYF
TRBV19,TRBD1,TRBJ2-2,NA,TGTGCCAGTAGTAACACAGGGGTGTCCGGGGAGCTGTTTTTT,CASSNTGVSGELFF
TRBV7-9,NA,TRBJ1-5,NA,TGTGCCAGCAGCTTAGTGGCAGGGTGTGGTAATCAGCCCCAGCATTTT,CASSLVAGCGNQPQHF
TRBV10-1,NA,TRBJ2-5,NA,TGCGCCAGCAGTGATAGGACAGGGAGGGGAGAGACCCAGTACTTC,CASSDRTGRGETQYF
TRBV15,TRBD1,TRBJ1-4,NA,TGTGCCACCAGCAGAGGCCGACAGGGCGCCCCATCGAAAACAACTAATGAAAAACTGTTTTTT,CATSRGRQGAPSKTTNEKLFF
TRBV6-1,TRBD1,TRBJ2-1,NA,TGTGCCAGCAGTCCGACAGGGACTGAGCAGTTCTTC,CASSPTGTEQFF
TRBV6-6,TRBD2,TRBJ2-5,once,TGTGCCAGCAGTTACTCAGGCGGGAGGGGGGAGACCCAGTACTTC,CASSYSGGRGETQYF
TRBV5-6,TRBD2,TRBJ2-5,NA,TGTGCCAGCAGCCCTGGCCCTAGCGGGGGGTTTCAAGAGACCCAGTACTTC,CASSPGPSGGFQETQYF
TRBV6-5,NA,TRBJ2-5,NA,TGTGCCAGCAGTTACTCGACCGCTACCCAAGAGACCCAGTACTTC,CASSYSTATQETQYF
TRBV12-5,TRBD2,TRBJ2-1,NA,TGTGCTAGTGGTCACATAGCGGGAGGTTTTTATGAGCAGTTCTTC,CASGHIAGGFYEQFF
TRBV25-1,NA,TRBJ1-2,NA,TGTGCCAGCAGTGAATCCGCGTATGGCTACACCTTC,CASSESAYGYTF
TRBV6-6,NA,TRBJ1-1,NA,TGTGCCAGCAGTTACTCGAGGGGCACTGAAGCTTTCTTT,CASSYSRGTEAFF
TRBV27,NA,TRBJ1-4,NA,TGTGCCAGCAGTTTATTGGGGACCGGTAATGAAAAACTGTTTTTT,CASSLLGTGNEKLFF
TRBV4-3,NA,TRBJ2-1,NA,TGCGCCAGCAGCCAAGATGGCGGGTTTACCTACAATGAGCAGTTCTTC,CASSQDGGFTYNEQFF
TRBV4-1,TRBD1,TRBJ1-1,once,TGCGCCAGCAGCCAAGAACGACAGGGGGTGAGGAACACTGAAGCTTTCTTT,CASSQERQGVRNTEAFF
TRBV5-6,NA,TRBJ1-5,NA,TGTGCCAGCAGCTTGCGCAGGGACAGCAATCAGCCCCAGCATTTT,CASSLRRDSNQPQHF
TRBV4-3,NA,TRBJ1-4,NA,TGCGCCAGCAGCCAAGATGAGGGGTTGAATGAAAAACTGTTTTTT,CASSQDEGLNEKLFF
TRBV5-1,TRBD1,TRBJ2-7,NA,TGCGCCAGCAGCCCCCGGACAGGGGGAGGCGAGCAGTACTTC,CASSPRTGGGEQYF
TRBV19,NA,TRBJ2-1,NA,TGTGCCAGTAGGTTTGGGACGGACAATGAGCAGTTCTTC,CASRFGTDNEQFF
TRBV5-1,TRBD1,TRBJ1-1,NA,TGCGCCAGCAGCTTGGTGGCAGGGGGCAACACTGAAGCTTTCTTT,CASSLVAGGNTEAFF
TRBV5-4,NA,TRBJ2-1,NA,TGTGCCAGCAGCCCAGAGCTTAACAATGAGCAGTTCTTC,CASSPELNNEQFF
TRBV6-5,NA,TRBJ1-2,NA,TGTGCCAGCAGTTACTCCGGGACGAGGTTTGGCTACACCTTC,CASSYSGTRFGYTF
TRBV5-1,TRBD1,TRBJ1-1,NA,TGCGCCAGCAGCTTGTCTGGGACAGAGAGCACTGAAGCTTTCTTT,CASSLSGTESTEAFF
TRBV9,TRBD1,TRBJ1-2,NA,TGTGCCAGCAGCGTAGGTCTGGGACAGAGCTATGGCTACACCTTC,CASSVGLGQSYGYTF
TRBV27,TRBD1,TRBJ2-1,NA,TGTGCCAGCAGTTTAAGGGCCCCAGGGGGAAACAATGAGCAGTTCTTC,CASSLRAPGGNNEQFF
TRBV5-5,TRBD1,TRBJ2-7,NA,TGTGCCAGCAGCTTGGTTCTGGACAGGGGAGCGCACGAGCAGTACTTC,CASSLVLDRGAHEQYF
TRBV11-2,NA,TRBJ2-3,NA,TGTGCCAGCAGCTTAGTTACAGATACGCAGTATTTT,CASSLVTDTQYF
TRBV7-2,NA,TRBJ2-2,NA,TGTGCCAGCAGCTTAGCGGGGGGGCACACCGGGGAGCTGTTTTTT,CASSLAGGHTGELFF
TRBV5-1,NA,TRBJ2-1,NA,TGCGCCAGCAGCTTGAGCTATGAGCAGTTCTTC,CASSLSYEQFF
TRBV29-1,NA,TRBJ1-1,once,TGCAGCGTTGCGGAGGGGATGGGGAACACTGAAGCTTTCTTT,CSVAEGMGNTEAFF
TRBV7-3,NA,TRBJ2-2,NA,TGTGCCAGCAGCCTGTTAGCGCCCCCCACCGGGGAGCTGTTTTTT,CASSLLAPPTGELFF
TRBV7-9,NA,TRBJ2-7,NA,TGTGCCAGCAGCTTAGGGAGCCGACAGACCAACTACGAGCAGTACTTC,CASSLGSRQTNYEQYF